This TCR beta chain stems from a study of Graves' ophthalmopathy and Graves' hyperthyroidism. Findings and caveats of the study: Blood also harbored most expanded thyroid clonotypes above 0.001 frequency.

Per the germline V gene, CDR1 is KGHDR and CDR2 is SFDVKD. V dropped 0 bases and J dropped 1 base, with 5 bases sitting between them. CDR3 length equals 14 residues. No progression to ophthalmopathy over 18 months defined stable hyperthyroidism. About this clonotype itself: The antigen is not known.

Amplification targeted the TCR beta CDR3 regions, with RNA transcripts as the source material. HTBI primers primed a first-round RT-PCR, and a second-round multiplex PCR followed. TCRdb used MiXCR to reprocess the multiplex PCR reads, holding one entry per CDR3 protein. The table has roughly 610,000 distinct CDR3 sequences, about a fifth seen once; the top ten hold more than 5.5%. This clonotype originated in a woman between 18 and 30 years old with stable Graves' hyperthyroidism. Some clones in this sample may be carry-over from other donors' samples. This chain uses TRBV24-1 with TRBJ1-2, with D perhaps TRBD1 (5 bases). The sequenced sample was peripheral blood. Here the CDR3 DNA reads TGTGCCACCAGTGATTTGGACAGTAACTATGGCTACACCTTC. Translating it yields CATSDLDSNYGYTF.